The 14 T cell receptor beta chains below come from one sample, sequenced in a study of shared clonotypes between healthy human individuals. Clones were sequenced by immunoSEQ multiplex PCR, and TCRdb holds only the in-frame ones, with some missing. Here the sample spans around 1.6 million clones, around 98% being singletons. The sequenced sample was naive CD4+ T cells sorted from blood. Subset given: CD45RA+ positively selected. The receptors come from a man aged 30-40 years in good health.

This clone was picked up one time. The V call is TRBV28, the J call TRBJ2-2, with D maybe TRBD2 (5 bases). This CDR3 comprises 19 residues. V lost 5 bases and J lost 1, with 23 bases in between. Germline lookup yields CDR1 MDHEN and CDR2 SYDVKM. CDR3: CASSPPTYKVSENTGELFF. In DNA form, the CDR3 reads TGTGCCAGCAGTCCCCCAACGTACAAGGTTAGCGAGAACACCGGGGAGCTGTTTTTT.

Only one count was recorded for this clone. CDR3 in amino acids: CASSPGSGLRTDTQYF. DNA for the CDR3: TGTGCCAGCAGCCCCGGGAGCGGACTCCGCACAGATACGCAGTATTTT. The chain uses TRBV7-7 and TRBJ2-3; a possible D gene is TRBD2 (6 bases). The CDR3 runs to 16 residues. Trimming stripped 5 bases from V and 1 base from J, with 16 bases between. Germline lookup yields CDR1 SSHAT and CDR2 FNYEAQ (reference sequence).

This clone appeared a single time. The chain combines TRBV14 with TRBJ2-7, with D unresolved. The length of the CDR3 is 15 residues. V was pared by 1 base and J by 3 bases, with 13 bases between. Per the germline V gene, CDR1 is SGHDN and CDR2 is FVKESK. The CDR3 loop is CASSQGATLFYEQYF. DNA of the CDR3: TGTGCCAGCAGCCAAGGGGCAACCTTATTCTACGAGCAGTACTTC.

V is TRBV6-4 and J is TRBJ2-2; 7 bases agree with TRBD1. From germline, CDR1 is MRHNA and CDR2 SNTAGT. The CDR3 has 17 residues. The J segment lost 0 bases and the V segment lost 7 bases, leaving 11 bases of the junction unmatched. The CDR3: CASKRRSGTANTGELFF. The CDR3 DNA follows: TGTGCCAGCAAGCGAAGATCCGGGACAGCGAACACCGGGGAGCTGTTTTTT.

The chain combines TRBV12-5 with TRBJ2-1; a possible D gene is TRBD1 (6 bases). Germline CDR1 LGHNT, CDR2 FRNRAP. Trimming pared 6 bases from V and 15 bases from J, leaving 15 bases between. The CDR3 is made up of 11 amino acids. The CDR3: CASGRGTLPFF. CDR3 coding DNA: TGTGCTAGTGGCCGTGGGACATTACCGTTCTTC.

The sample holds one count of this clone. The chain is built from TRBV7-9 and TRBJ2-7; maybe TRBD1 (5 bases). The CDR3 covers 14 residues. V gave up 3 bases and J gave up 5 bases, with 14 bases separating them. Germline lookup yields CDR1 SEHNR and CDR2 FQNEAQ (reference sequence). The CDR3: CASSFGQGGHEQYF. The DNA for the CDR3 is TGTGCCAGCAGCTTTGGTCAGGGTGGCCACGAGCAGTACTTC.

The chain joins TRBV11-2 to TRBJ2-1; 11 bases are a match to TRBD2. Germline-derived CDR1 and CDR2 are SGHAT and FQNNGV. The V gene end was trimmed by 2 bases and the J gene end by 0 bases; junction bases not matched to a gene: 6. CDR3 length: 18 amino acids. DNA for the CDR3: TGTGCCAGCAGCTTACGGACTAGCGGGTCCGACTCCTACAATGAGCAGTTCTTC. Its translation is CASSLRTSGSDSYNEQFF.

V usage is TRBV30 and J usage is TRBJ1-2; TRBD1 is a possible D gene (5 bases). V was shortened by 2 bases and J by 5 bases, with 12 bases between the two germline ends. The germline V gene has CDR1 GTSNPN and CDR2 SVGIG (reference sequence). The length of the CDR3 is 13 residues. In DNA form, the CDR3 reads TGTGCCTGGAGTACTCCGGGACGGTATGGCTACACCTTC. As protein: CAWSTPGRYGYTF.

This clone showed up just once. The CDR3 DNA reads as TGTGCCAGCAGCTTCAACAGGGGATCGGGCTACGAGCAGTACTTC. The encoded protein is CASSFNRGSGYEQYF. V usage is TRBV27 and J usage is TRBJ2-7; 7 bases fit TRBD1. Germline CDR1 is MNHEY and CDR2 is SMNVEV (reference sequence). The length of the CDR3 is 15 residues. V shed 6 bases and J 3 bases; nucleotides not matched to a gene: 11.

CDR3: CASSPRNIPNYEQYF. DNA for the CDR3: TGTGCCAGCTCACCCCGAAATATTCCCAACTACGAGCAGTACTTC. The V gene is TRBV18, the J gene TRBJ2-7; D uncertain. The CDR3 is made up of 15 amino acids. CDR1 and CDR2 (germline): KGHSH, LQKENI. Trimming left V 3 bases short and J 3 bases short, with 15 bases between.

V gene TRBV11-1 combines with J gene TRBJ2-1; maybe TRBD1 (6 bases). Germline V lookup: CDR1 SGHAT, CDR2 FQDESV (reference sequence). The V end was cut by 6 bases, the J end by 0 bases, with 24 bases between. CDR3 size: 19 residues. The CDR3, as DNA: TGTGCCAGCAGACCCCTGGGGGCCGGACAATCAAGCTCCTACAATGAGCAGTTCTTC. This sequence encodes CASRPLGAGQSSSYNEQFF. The full variable domain, completed using reference TRBV11-1 and TRBJ2-1, is EAEVAQSPRYKITEKSQAVAFWCDPISGHATLYWYRQILGQGPELLVQFQDESVVDDSQLPKDRFSAERLKGVDSTLKIQPAELGDSAMYLCASRPLGAGQSSSYNEQFFGPGTRLTVL.

DNA for the CDR3: TGTGCCAGCAGCGTAGCGGGCAGGGGGAACTACAATGAGCAGTTCTTC. Its protein product is CASSVAGRGNYNEQFF. The chain has TRBV9 and TRBJ2-1, with 7 bases fitting TRBD1. Germline V gene sequence: CDR1 SGDLS, CDR2 YYNGEE. J gave up 3 bases and V 0 bases, and 6 bases lay outside the gene matches. The CDR3 sequence is 16 residues long. The whole variable domain, remainder taken from reference TRBV9 and TRBJ2-1, is DSGVTQTPKHLITATGQRVTLRCSPRSGDLSVYWYQQSLDQGLQFLIQYYNGEERAKGNILERFSAQQFPDLHSELNLSSLELGDSALYFCASSVAGRGNYNEQFFGPGTRLTVL.

The chain carries TRBV19 and TRBJ1-1; D is possibly TRBD1 (5 bases). Trimming removed 6 bases at V and 0 bases at J, with 8 bases between. Per germline, CDR1 LNHDA and CDR2 SQIVND (reference sequence). The CDR3 has 13 amino acids. The CDR3 coding sequence is TGTGCCAGTAGACCGACAGTGAACACTGAAGCTTTCTTT. Translating gives CASRPTVNTEAFF.

This rearrangement joins TRBV5-5 to TRBJ2-1; 13 positions match TRBD2. This CDR3 contains 17 residues. CDR1 is SGHKS, CDR2 YYEKEE, per germline (reference sequence). V lost 5 bases to trimming and J lost 9 bases; unmatched junction nucleotides: 14. CDR3 protein: CASRKNEGTSGNGEQFF. CDR3 in DNA: TGTGCCAGCAGAAAAAATGAAGGGACTAGCGGGAATGGTGAGCAGTTCTTC.